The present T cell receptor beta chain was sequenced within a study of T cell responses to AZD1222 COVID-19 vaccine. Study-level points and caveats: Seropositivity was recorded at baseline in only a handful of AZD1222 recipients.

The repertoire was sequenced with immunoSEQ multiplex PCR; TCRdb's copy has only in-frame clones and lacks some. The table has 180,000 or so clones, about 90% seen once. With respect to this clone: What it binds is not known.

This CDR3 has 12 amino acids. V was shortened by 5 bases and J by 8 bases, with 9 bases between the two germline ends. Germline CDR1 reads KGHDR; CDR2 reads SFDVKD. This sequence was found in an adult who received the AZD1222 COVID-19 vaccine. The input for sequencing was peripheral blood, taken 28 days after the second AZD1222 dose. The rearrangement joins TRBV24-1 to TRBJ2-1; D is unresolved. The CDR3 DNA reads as TGTGCCACCAGTGGGCCGGGCGATGAGCAGTTCTTC. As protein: CATSGPGDEQFF.